These T cell receptor beta chains were read from a single sample in a study of shared clonotypes between healthy human individuals. Sequenced by immunoSEQ multiplex PCR; TCRdb stores in-frame clones only, minus some. The sample records 2 million or so clones, 95% being singletons. The sample comprised naive CD4+ T cells sorted from blood. The receptors stem from a man younger than 30 in good health. Each CDR3 is given with its conserved first and last residue. A D gene is named only where the DNA matches it firmly. Clone sizes are given selectively: once, few, many, or a class where the clone is expanded.

CDR3aa: CASSEVGGGEQYF
CDR3nt: TGTGCCAGCAGTGAAGTGGGGGGGGGCGAGCAGTACTTC
abundance: .
j_gene: TRBJ2-7
d_gene: TRBD2
v_gene: TRBV6-1

CDR3aa: CASSTGTGYNEQFF
CDR3nt: TGTGCCAGCAGCACGGGAACGGGCTACAATGAGCAGTTCTTC
abundance: .
j_gene: TRBJ2-1
d_gene: .
v_gene: TRBV7-2

CDR3aa: CASSDGALSEKLFF
CDR3nt: TGTGCCAGCAGTGATGGGGCTCTCTCTGAAAAACTGTTTTTT
abundance: .
j_gene: TRBJ1-4
d_gene: .
v_gene: TRBV2

CDR3aa: CASSLRGQGGDEQFF
CDR3nt: TGTGCCAGCAGCCTACGCGGGCAGGGAGGCGATGAGCAGTTCTTC
abundance: .
j_gene: TRBJ2-1
d_gene: .
v_gene: TRBV4-2

CDR3aa: CASSVTDTGPPTDTQYF
CDR3nt: TGTGCCAGCAGCGTAACGGATACAGGGCCCCCCACAGATACGCAGTATTTT
abundance: .
j_gene: TRBJ2-3
d_gene: .
v_gene: TRBV9

CDR3aa: CASSVASGKYNEQFF
CDR3nt: TGTGCCAGCAGCGTGGCTAGCGGGAAATACAATGAGCAGTTCTTC
abundance: .
j_gene: TRBJ2-1
d_gene: TRBD2
v_gene: TRBV9

CDR3aa: CASRPLGQGVSNQPQHF
CDR3nt: TGTGCCAGCAGACCCCTGGGACAGGGAGTGAGCAATCAGCCCCAGCATTTT
abundance: .
j_gene: TRBJ1-5
d_gene: TRBD1
v_gene: TRBV27

CDR3aa: CASQRAGKAVAKNIQYF
CDR3nt: TGTGCCAGCCAAAGGGCGGGGAAGGCGGTGGCCAAAAACATTCAGTACTTC
abundance: .
j_gene: TRBJ2-4
d_gene: .
v_gene: TRBV2

CDR3aa: CASRGTSGGPGPNEQFF
CDR3nt: TGTGCCAGCAGAGGGACTAGCGGGGGGCCAGGGCCCAATGAGCAGTTCTTC
abundance: once
j_gene: TRBJ2-1
d_gene: TRBD2
v_gene: TRBV2

CDR3aa: CAWSPTGRLQETQYF
CDR3nt: TGTGCCTGGAGTCCCACGGGGCGGCTCCAAGAGACCCAGTACTTC
abundance: few
j_gene: TRBJ2-5
d_gene: .
v_gene: TRBV30

CDR3aa: CASSFARDYGYTF
CDR3nt: TGTGCCAGCAGTTTCGCCAGGGACTATGGCTACACCTTC
abundance: .
j_gene: TRBJ1-2
d_gene: .
v_gene: TRBV28

CDR3aa: CASSQEGGTLYEQYF
CDR3nt: TGCGCCAGCAGCCAGGAGGGAGGGACCTTATACGAGCAGTACTTC
abundance: .
j_gene: TRBJ2-7
d_gene: TRBD2
v_gene: TRBV4-3

CDR3aa: CASSLDTPTYNEQFF
CDR3nt: TGCGCCAGCAGCTTGGATACCCCCACCTACAATGAGCAGTTCTTC
abundance: .
j_gene: TRBJ2-1
d_gene: .
v_gene: TRBV5-1

CDR3aa: CASSFDKGFNGYTF
CDR3nt: TGTGCCAGCAGCTTTGATAAAGGCTTTAATGGCTACACCTTC
abundance: .
j_gene: TRBJ1-2
d_gene: .
v_gene: TRBV7-2

CDR3aa: CAISESEAGELYEQYF
CDR3nt: TGTGCCATCAGTGAGTCGGAGGCGGGGGAGCTATACGAGCAGTACTTC
abundance: .
j_gene: TRBJ2-7
d_gene: TRBD2
v_gene: TRBV10-3

CDR3aa: CASRRGTGELFF
CDR3nt: TGTGCCAGCAGACGCGGCACCGGGGAGCTGTTTTTT
abundance: once
j_gene: TRBJ2-2
d_gene: .
v_gene: TRBV6-1

CDR3aa: CASSQTLQGRGDTQYF
CDR3nt: TGTGCCAGCAGCCAGACACTACAGGGGAGGGGAGATACGCAGTATTTT
abundance: .
j_gene: TRBJ2-3
d_gene: .
v_gene: TRBV5-6

CDR3aa: CASSLEYCGRDSVTDTQYF
CDR3nt: TGTGCCAGCAGCTTAGAATATTGCGGGAGGGACTCAGTCACAGATACGCAGTATTTT
abundance: .
j_gene: TRBJ2-3
d_gene: TRBD2
v_gene: TRBV7-4

CDR3aa: CASSLISAGVQPQHF
CDR3nt: TGTGCCAGCAGTTTAATTTCGGCAGGGGTGCAGCCCCAGCATTTT
abundance: .
j_gene: TRBJ1-5
d_gene: .
v_gene: TRBV28

CDR3aa: CASSLASLFGNTIYF
CDR3nt: TGTGCCAGCAGCTTGGCGTCTTTATTCGGAAACACCATATATTTT
abundance: .
j_gene: TRBJ1-3
d_gene: .
v_gene: TRBV5-6

CDR3aa: CASSESNAYEQYF
CDR3nt: TGCGCCAGCAGTGAGTCGAACGCCTACGAGCAGTACTTC
abundance: .
j_gene: TRBJ2-7
d_gene: .
v_gene: TRBV10-1

CDR3aa: CASSLGQGPYEQYF
CDR3nt: TGTGCCAGCAGCTTGGGGCAGGGCCCCTACGAGCAGTACTTC
abundance: .
j_gene: TRBJ2-7
d_gene: .
v_gene: TRBV5-6

CDR3aa: CASSPGLGGSTDTQYF
CDR3nt: TGTGCCAGCTCACCAGGGTTGGGAGGAAGCACAGATACGCAGTATTTT
abundance: .
j_gene: TRBJ2-3
d_gene: .
v_gene: TRBV18

CDR3aa: CASSTGTQGAYGYTF
CDR3nt: TGTGCCAGCAGTACGGGGACCCAGGGGGCCTATGGCTACACCTTC
abundance: .
j_gene: TRBJ1-2
d_gene: TRBD1
v_gene: TRBV6-5

CDR3aa: CASSLGGWGENIQYF
CDR3nt: TGTGCCAGCAGCTTAGGAGGTTGGGGGGAAAACATTCAGTACTTC
abundance: .
j_gene: TRBJ2-4
d_gene: .
v_gene: TRBV11-3

CDR3aa: CASSFPQGTGGEAPLHF
CDR3nt: TGTGCCAGCAGTTTCCCTCAGGGGACAGGGGGAGAGGCACCCCTCCACTTT
abundance: once
j_gene: TRBJ1-6
d_gene: TRBD1
v_gene: TRBV27

CDR3aa: CSVVQYYNSPLHF
CDR3nt: TGCAGCGTTGTACAGTACTATAATTCACCCCTCCACTTT
abundance: .
j_gene: TRBJ1-6
d_gene: .
v_gene: TRBV29-1

CDR3aa: CALQGIGVLTF
CDR3nt: TGTGCCTTACAGGGCATAGGGGTCCTGACTTTC
abundance: .
j_gene: TRBJ2-6
d_gene: .
v_gene: TRBV30

CDR3aa: CASSPSGTGYEQYF
CDR3nt: TGCGCCAGCAGCCCATCCGGGACAGGGTACGAGCAGTACTTC
abundance: few
j_gene: TRBJ2-7
d_gene: TRBD1
v_gene: TRBV5-1

CDR3aa: CASSQTSARSFTDTQYF
CDR3nt: TGTGCCAGCAGCCAAACGTCGGCCAGATCCTTCACAGATACGCAGTATTTT
abundance: once
j_gene: TRBJ2-3
d_gene: .
v_gene: TRBV4-2

CDR3aa: CASSLAGNSYNEQFF
CDR3nt: TGCGCCAGCAGCTTGGCAGGCAACTCCTACAATGAGCAGTTCTTC
abundance: once
j_gene: TRBJ2-1
d_gene: .
v_gene: TRBV5-1

CDR3aa: CASRLAGVGTQYF
CDR3nt: TGTGCCAGCAGACTAGCGGGAGTCGGTACGCAGTATTTT
abundance: once
j_gene: TRBJ2-3
d_gene: TRBD2
v_gene: TRBV6-5

CDR3aa: CASSPQGGYNTEAFF
CDR3nt: TGTGCCAGCAGCCCCCAGGGGGGGTACAACACTGAAGCTTTCTTT
abundance: .
j_gene: TRBJ1-1
d_gene: TRBD1
v_gene: TRBV5-6

CDR3aa: CASRPDPLNTEAFF
CDR3nt: TGTGCCAGCAGACCGGACCCATTGAACACTGAAGCTTTCTTT
abundance: .
j_gene: TRBJ1-1
d_gene: .
v_gene: TRBV28

CDR3aa: CASSQVSGGFTGELFF
CDR3nt: TGCGCCAGCAGCCAAGTGAGCGGGGGTTTCACCGGGGAGCTGTTTTTT
abundance: once
j_gene: TRBJ2-2
d_gene: TRBD2
v_gene: TRBV4-1

CDR3aa: CASSLGTGPDTQYF
CDR3nt: TGTGCCAGCAGCTTAGGGACAGGGCCAGATACGCAGTATTTT
abundance: .
j_gene: TRBJ2-3
d_gene: TRBD1
v_gene: TRBV7-6

CDR3aa: CASSLGVGNEQFF
CDR3nt: TGCGCCAGCAGCTTGGGAGTGGGCAATGAGCAGTTCTTC
abundance: .
j_gene: TRBJ2-1
d_gene: .
v_gene: TRBV5-1

CDR3aa: CASSQDLGRDTQYF
CDR3nt: TGCGCCAGCAGCCAAGATCTGGGTAGAGATACGCAGTATTTT
abundance: once
j_gene: TRBJ2-3
d_gene: .
v_gene: TRBV4-3

CDR3aa: CAISDGGGGETQYF
CDR3nt: TGTGCCATCAGTGACGGAGGGGGGGGAGAGACCCAGTACTTC
abundance: .
j_gene: TRBJ2-5
d_gene: .
v_gene: TRBV10-3

CDR3aa: CASRVPSTSPGTQYF
CDR3nt: TGTGCCAGCAGGGTGCCCTCGACATCCCCTGGGACCCAGTACTTC
abundance: .
j_gene: TRBJ2-5
d_gene: .
v_gene: TRBV7-2

CDR3aa: CASSLDRGVALPGYTF
CDR3nt: TGTGCCAGCAGCTTGGACCGGGGGGTGGCCCTCCCGGGGTACACCTTC
abundance: once
j_gene: TRBJ1-2
d_gene: .
v_gene: TRBV5-6

CDR3aa: CASSRGTLDIDEQFF
CDR3nt: TGTGCCAGCAGCCGCGGGACCCTGGACATCGATGAGCAGTTCTTC
abundance: .
j_gene: TRBJ2-1
d_gene: .
v_gene: TRBV7-9

CDR3aa: CASSRGGAEYYGYTF
CDR3nt: TGTGCCAGCAGCCGAGGGGGAGCGGAGTACTATGGCTACACCTTC
abundance: once
j_gene: TRBJ1-2
d_gene: .
v_gene: TRBV6-6

CDR3aa: CASTPGLYSYNSPLHF
CDR3nt: TGTGCCAGCACCCCAGGGCTTTACTCCTATAATTCACCCCTCCACTTT
abundance: .
j_gene: TRBJ1-6
d_gene: .
v_gene: TRBV11-2